The sequence of this TCR beta chain was determined in a study of T cell responses to AZD1222 COVID-19 vaccine. The wider study: It was second doses at about 4 or about 12 weeks that were pooled.

The data were produced by immunoSEQ multiplex PCR, yet TCRdb's version contains in-frame clones alone and is incomplete. The table has about 140,000 clones, 92% seen once. Per germline, CDR1 MNHEY and CDR2 SMNVEV (reference sequence). V was pared by 2 bases and J by 5 bases, with 7 bases between. This CDR3 contains 14 residues. The clonotype comes from an adult in good health. The sequencing used peripheral blood, collected on day 0 of AZD1222 vaccination. The chain combines TRBV27 with TRBJ1-6; the D is unclear. DNA for the CDR3: TGTGCCAGCAGTTTACGGCAGAATAATTCACCCCTCCACTTT. This gives the protein CASSLRQNNSPLHF.